These 8 T cell receptor beta chains were all obtained from the same sample, sequenced in a study of T cell changes during pregnancy in multiple sclerosis. Sequencing used immunoSEQ multiplex PCR; TCRdb keeps in-frame clones, though not all of them. The sample yields 50,000 to 80,000 clones, around 90% seen once. The starting material was CD8+ T cells from peripheral blood mononuclear cells, obtained before pregnancy. The source of these receptors is a female donor with multiple sclerosis, enrolled in a pregnancy study.

The V call is TRBV6-5, the J call TRBJ2-3, with a tentative D call TRBD2 (5 bases). The CDR3 totals 13 residues. V was clipped by 2 bases and J by 6 bases, with 9 bases between them. Per germline, CDR1 MNHEY and CDR2 SVGAGI. CDR3 region: CASSYGPGDTQYF. CDR3 nucleotide sequence: TGTGCCAGCAGTTACGGTCCGGGGGATACGCAGTATTTT.

This clone came up once. This chain connects TRBV11-2 to TRBJ2-1, with TRBD2 matching over 8 bases. This CDR3 has 17 amino acids. V dropped 1 base and J dropped 5; count of bases not matched to a gene: 10. CDR1 is SGHAT and CDR2 is FQNNGV in the germline V gene. The CDR3 DNA reads TGTGCCAGCAGCTTAGCGGTCGGTAGCGGGGAACACAATGAGCAGTTCTTC. The encoded protein is CASSLAVGSGEHNEQFF.

The V call is TRBV13, the J call TRBJ2-7; D not certain. This CDR3 region has 11 residues. V was shortened by 5 bases and J by 7 bases, with 9 bases between the two germline ends. Per the germline V gene, CDR1 is PRHDT and CDR2 is FYEKMQ (reference sequence). Here the CDR3 reads CASSPHNEQYF. The CDR3 coding sequence is TGTGCCAGCAGCCCACACAATGAGCAGTACTTC.

This chain joins TRBV7-8 and TRBJ1-1, with D unclear. Germline V CDR1 and CDR2: SGHVS, FQNEAQ. The CDR3 length is 12 residues. With 1 base removed from V and 7 bases from J, the gap between germline ends came to 7 bases. CDR3 sequence: CASSLGSGEAFF. The CDR3 nucleotides are TGTGCCAGCAGCTTAGGTAGCGGTGAAGCTTTCTTT.

The chain links TRBV5-1 to TRBJ2-1; perhaps TRBD1 as D (6 bases). V was clipped by 3 bases and J by 5 bases, with 9 bases between them. The CDR3 is 13 amino acids. Looked up from germline, CDR1 is SGHRS and CDR2 is YFSETQ. CDR3: CASSWDTNNEQFF. CDR3 nucleotide sequence: TGCGCCAGCAGCTGGGACACAAACAATGAGCAGTTCTTC. Full variable domain (outside the CDR3, taken from reference TRBV5-1 and TRBJ2-1): KAGVTQTPRYLIKTRGQQVTLSCSPISGHRSVSWYQQTPGQGLQFLFEYFSETQRNKGNFPGRFSGRQFSNSRSEMNVSTLELGDSALYLCASSWDTNNEQFFGPGTRLTVL.

The V call is TRBV6-6, the J call TRBJ1-2, with 7 nucleotides matching TRBD1. Unmatched junction bases numbered 9, after V lost 4 bases and J lost 1 base. Germline V gene data show CDR1 as MNHNY and CDR2 as SVGAGI (reference sequence). CDR3 length: 16 residues. The CDR3 DNA is TGTGCCAGCAGTTCCCCCCTTGCAGGGGGTAACTATGGCTACACCTTC. This sequence encodes CASSSPLAGGNYGYTF.

This rearrangement joins TRBV9 to TRBJ2-3, with 9 bases aligning to TRBD2. The length of the CDR3 is 17 residues. V lost 4 bases and J lost 2; bases outside the gene matches: 11. Germline assignment: CDR1 SGDLS and CDR2 YYNGEE. The CDR3 nucleotides read TGTGCCAGCAGCAAGCGGGGGCTAGCGGGGAACACAGATACGCAGTATTTT. Its translation is CASSKRGLAGNTDTQYF.

This clone was counted a single time. The chain combines TRBV5-1 with TRBJ2-7; possible D gene TRBD2, 6 bases. V was cut by 4 bases and J by 1 base, with 21 bases left in between. From germline, CDR1 is SGHRS and CDR2 YFSETQ. There are 17 residues in the CDR3. The CDR3 sequence is CASSPDAGGWASYEQYF. The CDR3 nucleotides read TGCGCCAGCAGCCCAGATGCTGGGGGGTGGGCTTCCTACGAGCAGTACTTC.